This TCR beta chain is drawn from a study of beta chain features in type 1 diabetes. General observations from the study: Among patients with Type 1 diabetes, TCRB CDR3s were moderately but significantly shorter in every one of the four CD4+ subsets.

As concerns this clone: Its specificity is unknown. The germline gene is not matched at one end of the junction; a read error may be the cause. Other DNA sequences in the sample encode the same CDR3.

Every isolated RNA sample was fully reverse transcribed, so sequencing captured expressed TCRB transcripts. Generated by immunoSEQ multiplex PCR, the TCRdb table keeps only in-frame clones and is missing some. The sample includes under 900,000 clones, under 20% of them seen just once. Germline CDR1 is LGHNA and CDR2 is YNFKEQ. This CDR3 region has 13 residues. Material: naive CD4+ T cells from blood. The chain has TRBV4-2 and TRBJ1-4, with D unclear. This receptor was obtained from a woman aged 18-29 years in good health. This chain's CDR3 is CASSRITREKLFF. In DNA, the CDR3 is TGTGCCAGCAGCCGTATTACACGGGAAAAACTTTTTTTT.